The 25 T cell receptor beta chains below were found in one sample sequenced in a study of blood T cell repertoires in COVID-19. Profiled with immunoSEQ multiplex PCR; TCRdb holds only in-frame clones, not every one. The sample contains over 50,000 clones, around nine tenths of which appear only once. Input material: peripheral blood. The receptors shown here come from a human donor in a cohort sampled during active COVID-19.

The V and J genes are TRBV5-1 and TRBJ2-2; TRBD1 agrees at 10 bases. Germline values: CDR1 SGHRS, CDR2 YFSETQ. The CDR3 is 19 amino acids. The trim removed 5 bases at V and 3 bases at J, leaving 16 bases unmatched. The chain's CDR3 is CASRVMPPTGTGDTGELFF. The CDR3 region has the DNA TGCGCCAGCAGGGTAATGCCCCCAACCGGGACAGGGGACACCGGGGAGCTGTTTTTT.

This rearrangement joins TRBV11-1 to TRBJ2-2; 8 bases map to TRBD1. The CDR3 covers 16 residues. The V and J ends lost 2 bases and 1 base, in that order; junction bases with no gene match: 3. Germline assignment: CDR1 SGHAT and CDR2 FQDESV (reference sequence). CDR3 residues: CASSLIGQGNTGELFF. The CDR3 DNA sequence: TGTGCCAGCAGCTTAATAGGACAGGGGAACACCGGGGAGCTGTTTTTT.

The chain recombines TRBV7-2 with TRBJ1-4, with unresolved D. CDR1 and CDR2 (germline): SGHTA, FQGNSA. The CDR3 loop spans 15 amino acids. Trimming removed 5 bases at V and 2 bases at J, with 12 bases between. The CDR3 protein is CASSPTVPTNEKLFF. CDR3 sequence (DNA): TGTGCCAGCAGCCCCACGGTTCCGACTAATGAAAAACTGTTTTTT.

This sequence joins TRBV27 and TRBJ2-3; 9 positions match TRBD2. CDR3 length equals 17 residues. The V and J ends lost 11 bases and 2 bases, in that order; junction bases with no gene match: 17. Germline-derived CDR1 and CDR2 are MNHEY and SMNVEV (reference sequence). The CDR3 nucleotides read TGTGCCCTGCGGGGGGGCCGGATTTACGAGGCCACAGATACGCAGTATTTT. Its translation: CALRGGRIYEATDTQYF.

The CDR3 DNA is TGTGCCAGCCGCCGGACAGACGCCGGGGAGCTGTTTTTT. It encodes CASRRTDAGELFF. The rearrangement joins TRBV27 to TRBJ2-2; weak D call: TRBD1 (6 bases). Germline V lookup: CDR1 MNHEY, CDR2 SMNVEV (reference sequence). V lost 8 bases and J lost 6, with 13 bases in between. The CDR3 loop spans 13 amino acids.

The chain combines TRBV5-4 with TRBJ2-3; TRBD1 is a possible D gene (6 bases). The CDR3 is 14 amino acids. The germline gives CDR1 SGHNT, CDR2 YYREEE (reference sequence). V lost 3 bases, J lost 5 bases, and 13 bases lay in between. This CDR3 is CASSSTQGRDTQYF. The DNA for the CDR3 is TGTGCCAGCAGCTCGACGCAGGGGAGAGATACGCAGTATTTT.

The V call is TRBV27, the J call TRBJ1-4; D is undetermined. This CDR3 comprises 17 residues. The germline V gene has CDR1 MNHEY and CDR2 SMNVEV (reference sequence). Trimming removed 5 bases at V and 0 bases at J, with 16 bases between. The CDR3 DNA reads TGTGCCAGCAGTCTGGTCGGAGGGCATCCAACTAATGAAAAACTGTTTTTT. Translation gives CASSLVGGHPTNEKLFF.

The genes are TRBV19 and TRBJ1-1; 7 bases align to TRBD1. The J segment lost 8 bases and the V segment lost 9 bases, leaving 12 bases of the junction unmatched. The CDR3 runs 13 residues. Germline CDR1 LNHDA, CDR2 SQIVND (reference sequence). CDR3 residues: CASRYRGGQEAFF. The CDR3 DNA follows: TGTGCCAGCCGGTACAGGGGAGGTCAAGAAGCTTTCTTT.

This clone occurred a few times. The CDR3 region is CASSMGQYSNQPQHF. The CDR3 DNA reads as TGTGCCAGTAGTATGGGACAGTATAGCAATCAGCCCCAGCATTTT. The genes are TRBV19 and TRBJ1-5; TRBD1 matches at 7 bases. Germline V gives CDR1 LNHDA, CDR2 SQIVND (reference sequence). With V trimmed by 3 bases and J by 0 bases, 2 bases remained unmatched. The CDR3 has 15 amino acids.

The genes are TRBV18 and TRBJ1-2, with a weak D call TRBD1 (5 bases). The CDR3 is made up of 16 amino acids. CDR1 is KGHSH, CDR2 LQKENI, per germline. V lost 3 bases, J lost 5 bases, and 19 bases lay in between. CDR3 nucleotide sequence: TGTGCCAGCTCACCGGGCCCCCCCAGGGAGGGTTATGGCTACACCTTC. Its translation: CASSPGPPREGYGYTF.

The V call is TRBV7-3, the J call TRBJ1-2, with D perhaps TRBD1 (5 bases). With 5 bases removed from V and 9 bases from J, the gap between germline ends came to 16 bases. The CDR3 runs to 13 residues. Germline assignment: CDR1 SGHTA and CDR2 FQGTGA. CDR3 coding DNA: TGTGCCAGCAGCCTCCGCCAGGGTGGTAGCTACACCTTC. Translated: CASSLRQGGSYTF.

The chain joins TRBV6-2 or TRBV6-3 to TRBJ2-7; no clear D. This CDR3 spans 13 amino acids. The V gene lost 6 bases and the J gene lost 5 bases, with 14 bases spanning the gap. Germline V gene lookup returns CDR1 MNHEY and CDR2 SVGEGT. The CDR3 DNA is TGTGCCAGCAGCCCCAGGTTCTGGCACGAGCAGTACTTC. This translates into CASSPRFWHEQYF.

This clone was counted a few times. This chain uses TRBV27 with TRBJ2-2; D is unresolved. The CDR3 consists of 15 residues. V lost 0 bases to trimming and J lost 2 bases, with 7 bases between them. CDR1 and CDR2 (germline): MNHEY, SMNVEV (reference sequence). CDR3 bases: TGTGCCAGCAGTTTATCTTTCGTAAACACCGGGGAGCTGTTTTTT. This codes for CASSLSFVNTGELFF.

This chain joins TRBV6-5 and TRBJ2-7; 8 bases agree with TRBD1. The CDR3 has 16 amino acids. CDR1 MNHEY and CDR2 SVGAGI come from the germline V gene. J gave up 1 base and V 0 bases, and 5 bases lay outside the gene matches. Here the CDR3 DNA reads TGTGCCAGCAGTTACTCGAGGCAGGGGGCTTCCTACGAGCAGTACTTC. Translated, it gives CASSYSRQGASYEQYF.

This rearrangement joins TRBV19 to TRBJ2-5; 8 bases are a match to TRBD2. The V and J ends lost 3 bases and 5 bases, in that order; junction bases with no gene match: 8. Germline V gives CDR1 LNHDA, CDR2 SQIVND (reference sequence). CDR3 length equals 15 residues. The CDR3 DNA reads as TGTGCCAGTAGTATCCAAGCGGGAGAGCGGGAGACCCAGTACTTC. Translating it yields CASSIQAGERETQYF.

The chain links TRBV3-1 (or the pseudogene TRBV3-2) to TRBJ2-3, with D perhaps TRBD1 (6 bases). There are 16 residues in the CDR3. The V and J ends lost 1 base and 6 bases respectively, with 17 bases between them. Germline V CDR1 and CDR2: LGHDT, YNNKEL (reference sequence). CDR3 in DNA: TGTGCCAGCAGCCAAGGTCCGGGACAAAGATTGGATACGCAGTATTTT. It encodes CASSQGPGQRLDTQYF.

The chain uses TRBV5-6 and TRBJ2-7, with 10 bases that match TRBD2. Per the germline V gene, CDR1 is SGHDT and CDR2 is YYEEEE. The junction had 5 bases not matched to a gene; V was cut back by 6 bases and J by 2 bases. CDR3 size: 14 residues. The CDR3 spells CASTPLAGAYEQYF. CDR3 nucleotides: TGTGCCAGCACCCCCCTAGCGGGGGCCTACGAGCAGTACTTC. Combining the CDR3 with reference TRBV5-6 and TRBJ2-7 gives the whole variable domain DAGVTQSPTHLIKTRGQQVTLRCSPKSGHDTVSWYQQALGQGPQFIFQYYEEEERQRGNFPDRFSGHQFPNYSSELNVNALLLGDSALYLCASTPLAGAYEQYFGPGTRLTVT.

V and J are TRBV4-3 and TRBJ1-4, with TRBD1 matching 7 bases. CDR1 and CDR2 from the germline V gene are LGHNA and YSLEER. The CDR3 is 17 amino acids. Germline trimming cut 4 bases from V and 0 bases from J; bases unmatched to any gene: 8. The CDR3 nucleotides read TGCGCCAGCAGCCCACAGGGGAAGGGCGCAACTAATGAAAAACTGTTTTTT. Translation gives CASSPQGKGATNEKLFF.

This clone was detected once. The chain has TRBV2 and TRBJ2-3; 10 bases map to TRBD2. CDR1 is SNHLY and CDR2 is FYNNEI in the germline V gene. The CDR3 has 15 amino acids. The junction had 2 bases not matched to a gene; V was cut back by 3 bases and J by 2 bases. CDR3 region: CASSETSGHTDTQYF. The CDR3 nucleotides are TGTGCCAGCAGTGAGACTAGCGGGCACACAGATACGCAGTATTTT.

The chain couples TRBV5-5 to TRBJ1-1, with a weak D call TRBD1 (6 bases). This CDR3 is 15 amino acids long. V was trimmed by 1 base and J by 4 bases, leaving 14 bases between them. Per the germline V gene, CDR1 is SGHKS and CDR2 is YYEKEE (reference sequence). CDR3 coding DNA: TGTGCCAGCAGCTTGCTTGGGGGCTTAGTCACTGAAGCTTTCTTT. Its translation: CASSLLGGLVTEAFF.

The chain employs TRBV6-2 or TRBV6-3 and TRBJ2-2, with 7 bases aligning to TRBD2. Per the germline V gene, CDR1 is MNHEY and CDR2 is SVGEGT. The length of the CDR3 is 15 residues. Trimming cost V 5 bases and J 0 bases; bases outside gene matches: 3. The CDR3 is CASSRLAANTGELFF. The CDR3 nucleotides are TGTGCCAGCAGTCGCCTAGCGGCGAACACCGGGGAGCTGTTTTTT.

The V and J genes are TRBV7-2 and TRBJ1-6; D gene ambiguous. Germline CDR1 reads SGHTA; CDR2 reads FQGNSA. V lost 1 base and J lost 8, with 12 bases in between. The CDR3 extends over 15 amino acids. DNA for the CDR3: TGTGCCAGCAGCTTAGGAGCGGTCCCCTATTCACCCCTCCACTTT. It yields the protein CASSLGAVPYSPLHF.

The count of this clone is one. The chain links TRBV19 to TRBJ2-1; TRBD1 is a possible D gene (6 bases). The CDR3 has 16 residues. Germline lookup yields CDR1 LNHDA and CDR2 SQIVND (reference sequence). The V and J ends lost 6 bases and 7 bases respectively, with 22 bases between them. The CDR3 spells CASSLGAEALGNEQFF. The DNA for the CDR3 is TGTGCCAGTAGCCTGGGGGCGGAAGCCTTGGGGAATGAGCAGTTCTTC.

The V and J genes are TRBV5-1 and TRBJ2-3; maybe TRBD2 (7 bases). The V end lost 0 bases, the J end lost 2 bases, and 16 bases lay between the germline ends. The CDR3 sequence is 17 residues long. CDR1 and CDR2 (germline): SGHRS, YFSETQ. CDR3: CASSLALRGADTDTQYF. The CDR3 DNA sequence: TGCGCCAGCAGCTTGGCGTTACGGGGGGCCGACACAGATACGCAGTATTTT.

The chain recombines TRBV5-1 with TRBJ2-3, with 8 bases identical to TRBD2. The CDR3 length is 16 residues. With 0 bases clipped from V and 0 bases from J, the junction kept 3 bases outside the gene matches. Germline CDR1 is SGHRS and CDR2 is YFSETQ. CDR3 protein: CASSLDGGGSTDTQYF. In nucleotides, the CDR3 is TGCGCCAGCAGCTTGGACGGGGGGGGTAGCACAGATACGCAGTATTTT.